What follows is one TCR beta chain and its context. Germline V gene data show CDR1 as SGHRS and CDR2 as YFSETQ. V was pared by 4 bases and J by 4 bases, with 13 bases of the junction left unmatched. The CDR3 extends over 16 amino acids. The data were taken from a study of blood T cell repertoires in COVID-19. Original methodology: Estimates of nucleated cell counts were drawn from the amplification of reference gene primers. Using immunoSEQ multiplex PCR, the repertoire was profiled, and TCRdb retains in-frame clones only, with some absent. The V and J calls and clone size were taken over from that table, and D and trimming were inferred from the DNA. The data contain around 300,000 clones, approximately 86% of them seen just once; the ten biggest clones take up around 3.9%.

The V and J genes are TRBV5-1 and TRBJ1-1, with 7 nucleotides matching TRBD1. The sample taken for sequencing was peripheral blood. The source is a woman in her forties or fifties with active or convalescent COVID-19. The CDR3 DNA reads as TGCGCCAGCAGCCGAGGGGGCGAGGGGATCGCCACTGAAGCTTTCTTT. Translation gives CASSRGGEGIATEAFF.